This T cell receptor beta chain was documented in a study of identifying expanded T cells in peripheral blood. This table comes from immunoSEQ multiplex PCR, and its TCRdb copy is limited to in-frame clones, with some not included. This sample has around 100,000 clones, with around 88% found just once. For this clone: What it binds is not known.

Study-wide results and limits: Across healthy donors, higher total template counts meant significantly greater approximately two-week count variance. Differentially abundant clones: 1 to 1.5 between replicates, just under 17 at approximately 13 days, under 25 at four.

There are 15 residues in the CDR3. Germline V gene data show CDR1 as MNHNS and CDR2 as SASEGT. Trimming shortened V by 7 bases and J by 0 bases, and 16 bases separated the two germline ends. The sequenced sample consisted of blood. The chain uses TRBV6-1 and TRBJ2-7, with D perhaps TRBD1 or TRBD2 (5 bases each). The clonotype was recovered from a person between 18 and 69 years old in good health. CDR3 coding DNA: TGTGCCAGCACCGACTCCGGGACGCTCTCCTACGAGCAGTACTTC. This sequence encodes CASTDSGTLSYEQYF.